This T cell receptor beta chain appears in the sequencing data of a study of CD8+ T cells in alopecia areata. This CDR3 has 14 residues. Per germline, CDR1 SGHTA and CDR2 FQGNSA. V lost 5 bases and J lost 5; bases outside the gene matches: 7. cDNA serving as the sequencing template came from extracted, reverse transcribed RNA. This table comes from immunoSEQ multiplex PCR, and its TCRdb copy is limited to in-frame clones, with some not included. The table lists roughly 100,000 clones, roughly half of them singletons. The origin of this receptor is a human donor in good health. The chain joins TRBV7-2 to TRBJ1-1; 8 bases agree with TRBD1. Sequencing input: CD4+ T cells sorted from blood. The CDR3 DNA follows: TGTGCCAGCAGCCTGGGACAGGTAGCAACTGAAGCTTTCTTT. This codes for CASSLGQVATEAFF. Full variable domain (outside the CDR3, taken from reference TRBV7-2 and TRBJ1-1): GAGVSQSPSNKVTEKGKDVELRCDPISGHTALYWYRQSLGQGLEFLIYFQGNSAPDKSGLPSDRFSAERTGGSVSTLTIQRTQQEDSAVYLCASSLGQVATEAFFGQGTRLTVV.